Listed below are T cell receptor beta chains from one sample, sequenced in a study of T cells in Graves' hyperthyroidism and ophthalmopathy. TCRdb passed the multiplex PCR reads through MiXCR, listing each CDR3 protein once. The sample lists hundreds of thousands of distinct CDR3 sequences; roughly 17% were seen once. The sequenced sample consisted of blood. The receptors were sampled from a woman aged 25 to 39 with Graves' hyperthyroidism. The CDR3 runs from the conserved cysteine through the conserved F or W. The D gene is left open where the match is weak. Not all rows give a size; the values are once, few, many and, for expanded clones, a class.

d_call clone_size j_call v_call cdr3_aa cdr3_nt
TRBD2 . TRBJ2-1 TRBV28 CASSPIAGGNNEQFF TGTGCCAGCAGTCCTATAGCGGGAGGGAACAATGAGCAGTTCTTC
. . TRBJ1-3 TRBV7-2 CASSFHRETIYF TGTGCCAGCAGCTTCCACAGGGAGACCATATATTTT
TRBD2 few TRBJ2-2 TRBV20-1 CSARLAGLPNTGELFF TGCAGTGCTAGGCTAGCGGGACTTCCGAACACCGGGGAGCTGTTTTTT
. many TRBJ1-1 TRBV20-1 CSAQEDGLNTEAFF TGCAGTGCCCAAGAGGACGGCCTGAACACTGAAGCTTTCTTT
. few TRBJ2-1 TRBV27 CASSLLHAGEQFF TGTGCCAGCAGTTTACTCCACGCCGGCGAGCAGTTCTTC
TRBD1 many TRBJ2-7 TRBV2 CASSEEGQGSQEQYF TGTGCCAGCAGTGAAGAGGGACAGGGTTCACAGGAGCAGTACTTC
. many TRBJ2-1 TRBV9 CASSDRGAGQTYNEQFF TGTGCCAGCAGCGACCGAGGGGCGGGACAGACATACAATGAGCAGTTCTTC
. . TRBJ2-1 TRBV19 CASSIVGYNEQFF TGTGCCAGTAGTATAGTAGGCTACAATGAGCAGTTCTTC
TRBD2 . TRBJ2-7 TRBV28 CASLGTRGREGEQYF TGTGCCAGCCTAGGGACTCGCGGGAGGGAAGGCGAGCAGTACTTT
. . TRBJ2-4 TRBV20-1 CSAGSPINIQYF TGCAGTGCAGGGTCCCCTATAAACATTCAGTACTTC
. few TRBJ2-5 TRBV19 CASSMARRDETQYF TGTGCCAGTAGTATGGCGAGACGGGACGAGACCCAGTACTTC
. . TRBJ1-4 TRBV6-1 CASSLQGVGIEKLFF TGTGCCAGCAGTCTTCAGGGAGTGGGTATTGAAAAACTGTTTTTT
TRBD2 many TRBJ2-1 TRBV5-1 CASSLGGGSGANEQFF TGCGCCAGCAGCTTGGGTGGCGGGAGTGGTGCCAATGAGCAGTTCTTC
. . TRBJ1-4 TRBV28 CASRASGNEKLFF TGTGCCAGCAGGGCCTCCGGAAATGAAAAACTGTTTTTT
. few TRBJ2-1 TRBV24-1 CATSDLSAGNNEQFF TGTGCCACCAGTGATTTGAGCGCAGGGAACAATGAGCAGTTCTTC
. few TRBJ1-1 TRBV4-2 CASSQDLRVPTEAFF TGTGCCAGCAGCCAAGATCTTCGGGTTCCCACTGAAGCTTTCTTT
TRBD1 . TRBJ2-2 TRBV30 CAWTPGQATGELFF TGTGCCTGGACTCCGGGACAGGCCACCGGGGAGCTGTTTTTT
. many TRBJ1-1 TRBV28 CASSSSGGATEAFF TGTGCCAGCAGTTCGTCGGGGGGCGCGACCGAAGCTTTCTTT
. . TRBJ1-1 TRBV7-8 CASSPRTRGNAEAFF TGTGCCAGCAGCCCTAGGACAAGGGGAAACGCTGAAGCTTTCTTT